These 13 T cell receptor beta chains came from one sample sequenced in a study of blood T cells in healthy people across ages. A second roughly 7 to 11 cycle PCR used barcoded and J-beta primers. TCRdb redid the calling of the 5' RACE reads with MiXCR, one entry per CDR3 protein. This table has about 1.4 million distinct CDR3 sequences, 45% to 70% appearing once. Source material: blood. These receptor sequences come from a man between 18 and 29 years old in good health.

In this sample, this clonotype turned up a few times. The genes are TRBV27 and TRBJ1-1, with no clear D. The CDR3 is 15 residues long. Germline assignment: CDR1 MNHEY and CDR2 SMNVEV (reference sequence). Trimming removed 8 bases from V and 2 bases from J, with 18 bases in between. CDR3 sequence (DNA): TGTGCCAGCTACCCTCCTCCGGGGTTAAACACTGAAGCTTTCTTT. It is translated as CASYPPPGLNTEAFF.

This clonotype appeared once. The V call is TRBV6-5, the J call TRBJ1-1; 7 bases fit TRBD1. This CDR3 has 15 residues. V was clipped by 6 bases and J by 1 base; unmatched bases: 8. The germline CDR1 and CDR2 sequences are MNHEY and SVGAGI. Here the CDR3 reads CASRKSGTANTEAFF. The CDR3 DNA reads as TGTGCCAGCAGAAAGTCCGGGACAGCGAACACTGAAGCTTTCTTT.

The J gene is TRBJ2-3, the V gene TRBV14; D gene ambiguous. Germline loops: CDR1 SGHDN, CDR2 FVKESK. Between the trimmed V and J ends, which lost 5 bases and 0 bases, there was a span of 12 bases. CDR3 size: 15 residues. CDR3 sequence (DNA): TGTGCCAGCAGCTCCGACGTTACTAGCACAGATACGCAGTATTTT. This gives the protein CASSSDVTSTDTQYF.

This chain uses TRBV20-1 with TRBJ2-3; D not certain. The length of the CDR3 is 13 residues. Trimming removed 5 bases from V and 1 base from J, with 10 bases in between. Germline V CDR1 and CDR2: DFQATT, SNEGSKA (reference sequence). In DNA form, the CDR3 reads TGCAGTGCTTTGGCAGGAGGCACAGATACGCAGTATTTT. Translating gives CSALAGGTDTQYF.

The V and J genes are TRBV6-1 and TRBJ2-4; a weak D match, TRBD2 (5 bases). The DNA end is a closer match to TRBJ2-7, so the J assignment may be wrong. This CDR3 has 15 residues. Germline V gives CDR1 MNHNS, CDR2 SASEGT. The CDR3 DNA reads as TGTGCCAGCAGTGAAGAGAGACGAGGGCCCTACGAGCAGTACTTC. Its protein product is CASSEERRGPYEQYF.

V and J are TRBV20-1 and TRBJ2-4, with D perhaps matching TRBD2 (5 bases). V was pared by 6 bases and J by 13 bases, with 37 bases between. Germline-derived CDR1 and CDR2 are DFQATT and SNEGSKA (reference sequence). This CDR3 has 18 amino acids. The CDR3 spells CSARTREYEAIDSYEQYF. CDR3 bases: TGCAGTGCCCGAACGAGGGAGTACGAGGCGATTGACTCCTACGAACAGTACTTC.

This clonotype was counted only a few times. The J gene is TRBJ1-5, the V gene TRBV20-1, with a tentative D call TRBD1 (5 bases). Germline V lookup: CDR1 DFQATT, CDR2 SNEGSKA (reference sequence). The CDR3 covers 18 residues. Deletions cut 1 base from V and 4 bases from J, with 23 bases between. CDR3 nucleotides: TGCAGTGCTAGAGGGAGCGGGGCAGACAAAGTATCGAATCAGCCCCAGCATTTT. It translates to CSARGSGADKVSNQPQHF.

The chain links TRBV10-3 to TRBJ1-1; D is uncertain. Between the trimmed V and J ends, which lost 1 base and 1 base, there was a span of 4 bases. Germline values: CDR1 ENHRY, CDR2 SYGVKD. This CDR3 is 13 amino acids long. CDR3 nucleotides: TGTGCCATCAGTGAGTTCCAGAACACTGAAGCTTTCTTT. Translating it yields CAISEFQNTEAFF.

The genes are TRBV5-6 and TRBJ2-1; no firm D call. V lost 6 bases, J lost 5 bases, and 6 bases lay in between. This CDR3 spans 11 amino acids. The germline gives CDR1 SGHDT, CDR2 YYEEEE. CDR3 DNA sequence: TGTGCCAGCACCTTCAACAATGAGCAGTTCTTC. Translating gives CASTFNNEQFF.

V is TRBV10-3 and J is TRBJ1-4; D remains ambiguous. The CDR3 totals 14 residues. The germline V gene encodes CDR1 ENHRY and CDR2 SYGVKD. Trimming cost V 6 bases and J 5 bases, with 13 bases left between them. The CDR3 region has the DNA TGTGCCATCAGGGGAACAGCAGAAAATGAAAAACTGTTTTTT. This codes for CAIRGTAENEKLFF.

The rearrangement uses TRBV2 and TRBJ1-5; D ambiguous. The germline V gene encodes CDR1 SNHLY and CDR2 FYNNEI. Trimming removed 2 bases from V and 2 bases from J, with 7 bases in between. CDR3 size: 14 residues. The DNA of the CDR3 is TGTGCCAGCAGTGAAAATACAGGCAATCAGCCCCAGCATTTT. It yields the protein CASSENTGNQPQHF.

CDR3 sequence: CSAEEAGRGNEQFF. The CDR3 nucleotides are TGCAGCGCCGAGGAGGCAGGGCGAGGGAATGAGCAGTTCTTC. This rearrangement joins TRBV29-1 to TRBJ2-1; tentatively, D is TRBD1 or TRBD2 (5 bases each). Germline-derived CDR1 and CDR2 are SQVTM and ANQGSEA. The CDR3 sequence is 14 residues long. V was cut by 7 bases and J by 7 bases, with 20 bases left in between.

This chain joins TRBV9 and TRBJ2-7; a weak D match, TRBD2 (5 bases). The CDR3 length is 14 residues. Trimming removed 4 bases at V and 0 bases at J, with 11 bases between. Germline V gene sequence: CDR1 SGDLS, CDR2 YYNGEE. Written as DNA, the CDR3 is TGTGCCAGCAGCCGACGGACTTACTCCTACGAGCAGTACTTC. It encodes CASSRRTYSYEQYF.